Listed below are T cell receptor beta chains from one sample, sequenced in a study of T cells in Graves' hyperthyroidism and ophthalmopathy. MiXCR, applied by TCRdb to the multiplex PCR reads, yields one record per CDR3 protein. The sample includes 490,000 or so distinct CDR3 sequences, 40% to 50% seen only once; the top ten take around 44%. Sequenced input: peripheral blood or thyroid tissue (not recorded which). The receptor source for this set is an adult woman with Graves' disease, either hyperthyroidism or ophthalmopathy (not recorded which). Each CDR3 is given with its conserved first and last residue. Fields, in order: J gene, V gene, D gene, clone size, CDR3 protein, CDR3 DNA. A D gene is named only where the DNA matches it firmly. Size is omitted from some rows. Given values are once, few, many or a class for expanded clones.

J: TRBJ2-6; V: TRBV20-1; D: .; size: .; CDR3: CSARPKQSSGANVLTF; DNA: TGCAGTGCTAGACCCAAACAGAGCTCTGGGGCCAACGTCCTGACTTTC
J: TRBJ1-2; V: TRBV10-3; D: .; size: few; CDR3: CAISELGAGDNYGYTF; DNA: TGTGCCATCAGTGAGCTCGGGGCAGGGGATAACTATGGCTACACCTTC
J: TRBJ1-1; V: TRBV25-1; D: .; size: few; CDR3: CASMWRVDTEAFF; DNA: TGTGCCAGCATGTGGCGGGTCGACACTGAAGCTTTCTTT
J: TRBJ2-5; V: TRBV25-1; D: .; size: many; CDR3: CASSEKGGHGGKETQYF; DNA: TGTGCCAGCAGTGAAAAGGGGGGACACGGGGGCAAAGAGACCCAGTACTTC
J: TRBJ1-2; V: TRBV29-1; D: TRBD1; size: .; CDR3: CSVVTGAEVNGYTF; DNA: TGCAGCGTTGTAACAGGGGCGGAGGTAAATGGCTACACCTTC
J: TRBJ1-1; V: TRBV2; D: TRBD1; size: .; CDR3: CASSQGQGRVNTEAFF; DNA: TGTGCCAGCTCCCAGGGACAGGGCAGAGTTAACACTGAAGCTTTCTTT
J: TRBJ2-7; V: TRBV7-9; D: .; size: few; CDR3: CASSAVPYEQYF; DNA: TGTGCCAGCAGTGCTGTCCCCTACGAGCAGTACTTC
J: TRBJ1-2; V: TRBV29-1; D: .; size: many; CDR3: CSVKDNRGNYGYTF; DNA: TGCAGCGTTAAGGACAACCGGGGGAACTATGGCTACACCTTC
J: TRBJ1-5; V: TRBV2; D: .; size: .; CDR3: CASSGSQGNSNQPQHF; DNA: TGTGCCAGCAGTGGCTCCCAGGGAAATAGCAATCAGCCCCAGCATTTT
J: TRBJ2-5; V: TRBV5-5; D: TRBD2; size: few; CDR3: CASSTSGSRTQYF; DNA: TGTGCCAGCAGCACTAGCGGGAGTCGAACCCAGTACTTC
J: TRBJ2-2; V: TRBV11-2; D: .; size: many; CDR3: CASSLSVMNTGELFF; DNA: TGTGCCAGCAGCTTATCGGTAATGAACACCGGGGAGCTGTTTTTT
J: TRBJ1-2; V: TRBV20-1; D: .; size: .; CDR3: CSASSKEGSGDDGYTF; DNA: TGCAGTGCTAGTTCCAAGGAGGGTTCCGGGGACGATGGCTACACCTTC
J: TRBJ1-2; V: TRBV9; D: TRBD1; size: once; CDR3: CASSVGLPAGLTGVDDGYTF; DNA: TGTGCCAGCAGCGTAGGACTGCCAGCGGGATTGACAGGGGTGGACGATGGCTACACCTTC
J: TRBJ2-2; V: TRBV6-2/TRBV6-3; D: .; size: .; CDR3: CASGTGELFF; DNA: TGTGCCAGCGGGACAGGGGAGCTGTTTTTT
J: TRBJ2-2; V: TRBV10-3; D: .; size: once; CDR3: CAISEKSTGELFF; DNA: TGTGCCATCAGTGAAAAGTCAACCGGGGAGCTGTTTTTT
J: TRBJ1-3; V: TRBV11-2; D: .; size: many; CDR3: CASSLQGSGNTIYF; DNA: TGTGCCAGCAGCTTGCAGGGATCCGGAAACACCATATATTTT
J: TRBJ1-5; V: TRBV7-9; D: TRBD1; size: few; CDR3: CASSSDGPGGIQPQHF; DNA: TGTGCCAGCAGCTCTGACGGGCCAGGGGGCATTCAGCCCCAGCATTTT
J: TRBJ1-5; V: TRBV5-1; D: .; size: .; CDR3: CASSLAPSQPQHF; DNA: TGCGCCAGCAGCTTGGCCCCTTCTCAGCCCCAGCATTTT
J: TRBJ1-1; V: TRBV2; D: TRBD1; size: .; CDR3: CASSAGTGGSDTEAFF; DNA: TGTGCCAGCAGTGCGGGGACAGGGGGCTCGGACACTGAAGCTTTCTTT
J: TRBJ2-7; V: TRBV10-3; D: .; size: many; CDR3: CAISGRGRDDEQYF; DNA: TGTGCCATCAGTGGACGGGGGCGAGACGACGAGCAGTACTTC
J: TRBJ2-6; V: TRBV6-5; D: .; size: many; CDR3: CASGPGVGANVLTF; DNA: TGTGCCAGCGGACCAGGGGTTGGGGCCAACGTCCTGACTTTC
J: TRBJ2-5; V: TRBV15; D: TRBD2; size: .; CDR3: CATSRDLAGDQETQYF; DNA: TGTGCCACCAGCAGAGATCTCGCGGGAGATCAAGAGACCCAGTACTTC
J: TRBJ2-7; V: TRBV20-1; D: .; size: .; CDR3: CSARGVGRNSYEQYF; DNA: TGCAGTGCTAGAGGCGTAGGACGGAACTCCTACGAGCAGTACTTC
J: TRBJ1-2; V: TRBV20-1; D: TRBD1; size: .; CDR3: CSAREGGNPNYGYTF; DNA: TGCAGTGCTAGAGAAGGGGGCAACCCTAACTATGGCTACACCTTC
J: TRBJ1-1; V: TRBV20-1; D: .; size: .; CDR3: CSAESGVGTEAFF; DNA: TGCAGTGCTGAGTCAGGGGTGGGCACTGAAGCTTTCTTT
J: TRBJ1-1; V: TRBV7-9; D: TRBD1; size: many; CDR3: CASSLGGQGTFF; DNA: TGTGCCAGCAGCTTAGGGGGACAGGGGACTTTCTTT
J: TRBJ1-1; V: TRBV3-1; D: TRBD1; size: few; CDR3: CASSQDSGDSTEAFF; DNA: TGTGCCAGCAGCCAAGATTCAGGGGACAGCACTGAAGCTTTCTTT
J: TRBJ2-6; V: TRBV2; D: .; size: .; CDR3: CASSLSGTEFSGANVLTF; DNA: TGTGCCAGCAGCCTCAGCGGGACAGAGTTCTCTGGGGCCAACGTCCTGACTTTC
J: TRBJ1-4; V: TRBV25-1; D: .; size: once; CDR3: CASSRAPDEKLFF; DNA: TGTGCCAGCAGCCGGGCTCCAGACGAAAAACTGTTTTTT
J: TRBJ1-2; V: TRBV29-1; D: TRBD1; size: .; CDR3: CSADSPGGSDYGYTF; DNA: TGCAGCGCTGACAGTCCAGGGGGCAGCGACTATGGCTACACCTTC
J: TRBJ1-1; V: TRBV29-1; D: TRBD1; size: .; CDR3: CSGGQWDSEAFF; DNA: TGCAGCGGGGGACAGTGGGACTCTGAAGCTTTCTTT
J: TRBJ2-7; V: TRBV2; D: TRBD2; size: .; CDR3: CASSEEGLAGSEQYF; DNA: TGTGCCAGCAGTGAGGAGGGACTAGCGGGATCCGAGCAGTACTTC
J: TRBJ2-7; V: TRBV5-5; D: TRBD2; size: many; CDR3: CASSLGLAEFYEQYF; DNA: TGTGCCAGCAGCTTGGGACTAGCGGAGTTCTACGAGCAGTACTTC